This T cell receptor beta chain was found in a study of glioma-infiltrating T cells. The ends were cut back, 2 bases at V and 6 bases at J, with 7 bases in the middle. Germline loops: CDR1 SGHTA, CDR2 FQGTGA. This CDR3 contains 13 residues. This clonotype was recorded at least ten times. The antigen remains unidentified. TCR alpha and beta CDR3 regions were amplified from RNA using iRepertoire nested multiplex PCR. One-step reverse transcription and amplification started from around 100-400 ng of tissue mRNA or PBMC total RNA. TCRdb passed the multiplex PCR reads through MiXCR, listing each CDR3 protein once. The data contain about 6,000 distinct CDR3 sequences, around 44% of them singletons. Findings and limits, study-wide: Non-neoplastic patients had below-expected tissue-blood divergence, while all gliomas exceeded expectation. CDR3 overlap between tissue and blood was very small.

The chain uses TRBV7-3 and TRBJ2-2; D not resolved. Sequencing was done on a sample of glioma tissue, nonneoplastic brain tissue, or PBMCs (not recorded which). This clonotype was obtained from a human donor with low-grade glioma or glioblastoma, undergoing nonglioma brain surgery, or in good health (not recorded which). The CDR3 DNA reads TGTGCCAGCAGCTTAGGGTCAGCCGGGGAGCTGTTTTTT. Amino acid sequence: CASSLGSAGELFF.